The count of the clone carrying this T cell receptor beta chain is one. These data come from a study of CD8 T cells in Susac syndrome. Random-hexamer reverse transcription was applied to about 0.45 to 1 ug RNA. The immunoSEQ assay covered 54 Vbeta and 13 Jbeta segments for CDR3. TCRdb analysed the immunoSEQ multiplex PCR reads with MiXCR anew, one entry per CDR3 protein. The sample shows approximately 150,000 distinct CDR3 sequences, about 95% of them seen only once. The CDR3 length is 13 residues. Trimming took 4 bases from V and 3 from J, leaving 9 bases between them. Sequences were obtained from CD4+ T cells from PBMCs. The chain uses TRBV12-3 or TRBV12-4 and TRBJ1-1; maybe TRBD1 (5 bases). The TCR originated in a human donor with multiple sclerosis. This CDR3 is CASSYQGYTEAFF. CDR3 bases: TGTGCCAGCAGTTACCAGGGATACACTGAAGCTTTCTTT.